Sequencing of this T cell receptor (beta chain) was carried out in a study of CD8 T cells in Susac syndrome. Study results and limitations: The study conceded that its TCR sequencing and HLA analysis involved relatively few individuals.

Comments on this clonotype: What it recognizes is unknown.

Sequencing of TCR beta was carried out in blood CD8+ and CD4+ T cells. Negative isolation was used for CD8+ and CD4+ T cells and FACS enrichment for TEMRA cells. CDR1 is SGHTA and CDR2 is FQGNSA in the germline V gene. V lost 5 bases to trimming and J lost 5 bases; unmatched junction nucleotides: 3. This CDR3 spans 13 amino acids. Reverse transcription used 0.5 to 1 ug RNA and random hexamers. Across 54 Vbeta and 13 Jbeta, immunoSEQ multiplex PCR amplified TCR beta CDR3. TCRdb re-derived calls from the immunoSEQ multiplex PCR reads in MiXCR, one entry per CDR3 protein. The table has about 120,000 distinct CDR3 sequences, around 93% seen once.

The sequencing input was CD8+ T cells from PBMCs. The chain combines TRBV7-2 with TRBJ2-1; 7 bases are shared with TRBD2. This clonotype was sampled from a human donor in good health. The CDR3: CASSRTSDNEQFF. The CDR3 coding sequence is TGTGCCAGCAGCCGTACTAGCGACAATGAGCAGTTCTTC. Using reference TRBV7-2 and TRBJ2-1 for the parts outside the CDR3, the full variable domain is GAGVSQSPSNKVTEKGKDVELRCDPISGHTALYWYRQSLGQGLEFLIYFQGNSAPDKSGLPSDRFSAERTGGSVSTLTIQRTQQEDSAVYLCASSRTSDNEQFFGPGTRLTVL.